This TCR beta chain stems from a study of blood T cells in healthy people across ages. Findings and limits, study-wide: While age rose, TCR beta diversity per million T cells dropped in a roughly linear way.

Through a sample-barcoded 5' primer and a J-beta primer mix, a second PCR was run for about 6 to 12 cycles. MiXCR, applied by TCRdb to the 5' RACE reads, yields one record per CDR3 protein. The sample contains roughly 1,500,000 distinct CDR3 sequences, around 42% of which appear only once. This clonotype has a handful of counts. Its antigen remains unidentified. The CDR3 is 16 residues long. V shed 4 bases, J shed 4 bases, and the junction held 12 bases outside the gene matches. In germline, CDR1 is SGDLS, CDR2 YYNGEE. The clonotype was recovered from a woman between 18 and 30 years old in good health. The chain carries TRBV9 and TRBJ2-3, with 7 bases identical to TRBD2. Sequencing used blood. DNA for the CDR3: TGTGCCAGCAGCCCGACCCCGCGGGCGGGAGCAGATACGCAGTATTTT. Translation: CASSPTPRAGADTQYF.